The 21 T cell receptor beta chains presented below share a single source sample, sequenced in a study of OX40 agonist ivuxolimab in advanced cancers. Library preparation used the immunoSEQ multiplex PCR assay. TCRdb's version of the immuneACCESS table is confined to in-frame rearrangements and falls short of the full clone set. An unresolved V gene accounts for under half of the shortfall where checked; the remainder is of unknown origin. This sample has over 75,000 clones in its table, and approximately 91% of those were observed once. The ten biggest clones cover less than 0.35% of the sample. Specimen: CD4+ or CD8+ T cells sorted from blood, collected in a trial of the OX40 agonist ivuxolimab. The receptors come from an adult with an advanced solid tumor such as melanoma, head and neck, liver or kidney cancer.

The chain uses TRBV28 and TRBJ1-5; D is unresolved. The CDR3 loop spans 14 amino acids. Trimming removed 5 bases from V and 5 bases from J, with 13 bases in between. Germline V lookup: CDR1 MDHEN, CDR2 SYDVKM. The CDR3 sequence is CASSPLGIYQPQHF. The CDR3 DNA reads TGTGCCAGCAGTCCCCTCGGCATTTATCAGCCCCAGCATTTT.

The V gene is TRBV27, the J gene TRBJ2-1; D ambiguous. CDR1 is MNHEY and CDR2 is SMNVEV in the germline V gene (reference sequence). The CDR3 runs 16 residues. V was clipped by 2 bases and J by 4 bases, with 15 bases between them. The CDR3: CASSLRTTSWYNEQFF. CDR3 nucleotide sequence: TGTGCCAGCAGTTTAAGAACTACCAGTTGGTACAATGAGCAGTTCTTC.

The chain combines TRBV7-8 with TRBJ2-7, with D maybe TRBD2 (6 bases). V was trimmed by 5 bases and J by 2 bases, leaving 16 bases between them. The germline CDR1 and CDR2 sequences are SGHVS and FQNEAQ. This CDR3 has 15 amino acids. The CDR3 DNA follows: TGTGCCAGCAGCCCGCGGGACGGAGGAGCCTACGAGCAGTACTTC. Translating it yields CASSPRDGGAYEQYF.

V gene TRBV5-4 combines with J gene TRBJ2-5; 9 bases map to TRBD1. The CDR3 runs to 16 residues. CDR1 is SGHNT and CDR2 is YYREEE in the germline V gene (reference sequence). The trim removed 0 bases at V and 5 bases at J, leaving 8 bases unmatched. CDR3 amino acids: CASSLVGDRARETQYF. As DNA, the CDR3 is TGTGCCAGCAGCTTGGTCGGGGACAGGGCAAGGGAGACCCAGTACTTC. The full variable domain, in which reference TRBV5-4 and TRBJ2-5 provide the parts outside the CDR3, is ETGVTQSPTHLIKTRGQQVTLRCSSQSGHNTVSWYQQALGQGPQFIFQYYREEENGRGNFPPRFSGLQFPNYSSELNVNALELDDSALYLCASSLVGDRARETQYFGPGTRLLVL.

This chain joins TRBV7-3 and TRBJ1-2, with D uncertain. The CDR3 loop spans 14 amino acids. Germline CDR1 is SGHTA and CDR2 is FQGTGA. The V and J ends lost 0 bases and 8 bases respectively, with 13 bases between them. The CDR3 spells CASSLTVQAGGYTF. DNA of the CDR3: TGTGCCAGCAGCTTAACAGTTCAGGCAGGAGGCTACACCTTC.

The chain couples TRBV7-9 to TRBJ2-1; D is perhaps TRBD1 (5 bases). Trimming cost V 5 bases and J 8 bases, with 10 bases left between them. The CDR3 length is 12 residues. The V gene's germline CDR1 is SEHNR and CDR2 FQNEAQ (reference sequence). The CDR3 bases are TGTGCCAGCAGCCCTGAAGGGGATGAGCAGTTCTTC. Amino acids: CASSPEGDEQFF.

This chain links TRBV7-8 with TRBJ2-7; D is possibly TRBD2 (5 bases). Germline V lookup: CDR1 SGHVS, CDR2 FQNEAQ. CDR3 size: 13 residues. The V end was cut by 0 bases, the J end by 6 bases, with 9 bases between. The CDR3 is CASSLARESEQYF. The CDR3 coding sequence is TGTGCCAGCAGCTTAGCGAGGGAGAGCGAGCAGTACTTC.

The rearrangement joins TRBV7-9 to TRBJ1-6, with D possibly TRBD1 on 5 matching bases. The CDR3 has 15 amino acids. Germline V gives CDR1 SEHNR, CDR2 FQNEAQ (reference sequence). V was clipped by 6 bases and J by 6 bases, with 15 bases between them. In DNA form, the CDR3 reads TGTGCCAGCAGTAGGGACGATGGCCCTAATTCACCCCTCCACTTT. Translation gives CASSRDDGPNSPLHF.

This CDR3 reads CASSSWGSGKVNEQFF. The CDR3 DNA is TGTGCCAGCAGTAGCTGGGGTAGCGGGAAGGTGAATGAGCAGTTCTTC. The chain has TRBV27 and TRBJ2-1; 8 nucleotides line up with TRBD2. CDR3 size: 16 residues. J was trimmed by 7 bases and V by 5 bases; bases with no gene match: 13. The germline CDR1 and CDR2 sequences are MNHEY and SMNVEV (reference sequence).

V and J are TRBV7-6 and TRBJ2-1; D might be TRBD2 (5 bases). This CDR3 is built from 13 residues. Germline CDR1 and CDR2: SGHVS and FNYEAQ. Trimming removed 0 bases from V and 10 bases from J, with 10 bases in between. The CDR3 region is CASSLAGVGEQFF. CDR3 coding DNA: TGTGCCAGCAGCTTAGCGGGAGTTGGCGAGCAGTTCTTC.

J is TRBJ2-7 and V is TRBV5-3; D not certain. TRBV5-3 is classed as an ORF, of uncertain function. V was trimmed by 4 bases and J by 3 bases, leaving 17 bases between them. The CDR3 contains 15 residues. The CDR3 loop reads CARSDKGWVYYEQYF. CDR3 sequence (DNA): TGTGCCAGAAGCGACAAAGGGTGGGTCTACTACGAGCAGTACTTC.

The chain recombines TRBV5-1 with TRBJ2-3, with TRBD2 matching 9 bases. The germline V gene encodes CDR1 SGHRS and CDR2 YFSETQ. This CDR3 spans 15 amino acids. V dropped 4 bases and J dropped 2; count of bases not matched to a gene: 5. The CDR3 bases are TGCGCCAGCAGCCCCCCTAGCGGGACCACAGATACGCAGTATTTT. Translated, it gives CASSPPSGTTDTQYF.

This chain joins TRBV15 and TRBJ2-2; 7 nucleotides match TRBD2. The CDR3 spans 18 residues. CDR1 and CDR2 from the germline V gene are LNHNV and YYDKDF (reference sequence). Germline trimming cut 0 bases from V and 3 bases from J; bases unmatched to any gene: 10. The CDR3 region is CATSRDFQQRGHTGELFF. The CDR3 coding sequence is TGTGCCACCAGCAGAGATTTTCAACAGCGGGGACACACCGGGGAGCTGTTTTTT. The full variable domain, its missing parts supplied by reference TRBV15 and TRBJ2-2, is DAMVIQNPRYQVTQFGKPVTLSCSQTLNHNVMYWYQQKSSQAPKLLFHYYDKDFNNEADTPDNFQSRRPNTSFCFLDIRSPGLGDTAMYLCATSRDFQQRGHTGELFFGEGSRLTVL.

This chain links TRBV29-1 with TRBJ2-5, with D hard to call. Germline V lookup: CDR1 SQVTM, CDR2 ANQGSEA. The CDR3 length is 12 residues. V dropped 3 bases and J dropped 8 bases, with 13 bases sitting between them. The CDR3 sequence is CSVDLAAITQYF. The CDR3, as DNA: TGCAGCGTTGACCTGGCAGCCATTACCCAGTACTTC. The whole variable domain, remainder taken from reference TRBV29-1 and TRBJ2-5, is SAVISQKPSRDICQRGTSLTIQCQVDSQVTMMFWYRQQPGQSLTLIATANQGSEATYESGFVIDKFPISRPNLTFSTLTVSNMSPEDSSIYLCSVDLAAITQYFGPGTRLLVL.

This chain uses TRBV5-4 with TRBJ1-1; 7 bases are a match to TRBD1. With V trimmed by 0 bases and J by 9 bases, 17 bases remained unmatched. Per the germline V gene, CDR1 is SGHNT and CDR2 is YYREEE (reference sequence). The CDR3 totals 17 residues. The CDR3 region is CASSLGTGSLGGWKAFF. The DNA of the CDR3 is TGTGCCAGCAGCTTGGGGACAGGATCTTTGGGCGGTTGGAAAGCTTTCTTT.

This chain connects TRBV6-6 to TRBJ2-5; 10 bases are a match to TRBD2. Germline-derived CDR1 and CDR2 are MNHNY and SVGAGI (reference sequence). V shed 11 bases and J 2 bases; nucleotides not matched to a gene: 11. The CDR3 is 15 residues long. This chain's CDR3 is CAGSVAGGFQETQYF. The CDR3 DNA is TGTGCCGGTAGCGTAGCGGGGGGTTTTCAAGAGACCCAGTACTTC.

This clone was recorded once. V gene TRBV15 combines with J gene TRBJ2-7; D is unclear. With 2 bases removed from V and 2 bases from J, the gap between germline ends came to 4 bases. The CDR3 sequence is 12 residues long. Germline values: CDR1 LNHNV, CDR2 YYDKDF (reference sequence). The DNA for the CDR3 is TGTGCCACCAGCAGAAATACCTACGAGCAGTACTTC. Its protein is CATSRNTYEQYF.

The chain is built from TRBV18 and TRBJ1-5; D perhaps matches TRBD1 (6 bases). Trimming took off 6 bases at V and 7 bases at J, with 13 bases between the two ends. The CDR3 is 13 residues long. Germline V lookup: CDR1 KGHSH, CDR2 LQKENI. CDR3 in amino acids: CASSSGQNQPQHF. DNA of the CDR3: TGTGCCAGCTCCAGCGGACAGAACCAGCCCCAGCATTTT.

The rearrangement links TRBV6-6 to TRBJ2-1, with D unclear. CDR3 length: 14 amino acids. CDR1 and CDR2 from the germline V gene are MNHNY and SVGAGI (reference sequence). V was clipped by 7 bases and J by 4 bases, with 14 bases between them. The CDR3 spells CASTDGYGYNEQFF. DNA for the CDR3: TGTGCCAGCACCGACGGATACGGGTACAATGAGCAGTTCTTC.

The chain links TRBV5-1 to TRBJ2-7, with D unclear. Germline loops: CDR1 SGHRS, CDR2 YFSETQ. The CDR3 contains 13 residues. V was pared by 2 bases and J by 6 bases, with 12 bases between. The CDR3 here is CASSLGQVFEQYF. For the CDR3, the DNA is TGCGCCAGCAGCTTAGGCCAGGTGTTCGAGCAGTACTTC.

V usage is TRBV5-8 and J usage is TRBJ2-2, with D unresolved. The CDR3 runs to 13 residues. V lost 4 bases to trimming and J lost 2 bases, with 6 bases between them. Germline loops: CDR1 SGHTS, CDR2 YDEGEE. The CDR3 is CASSPINTGELFF. For the CDR3, the DNA is TGTGCCAGCAGCCCCATCAACACCGGGGAGCTGTTTTTT.